This T cell receptor beta chain was identified during a study of T cells in Graves' hyperthyroidism and ophthalmopathy. This clonotype was counted a few times. RNA transcripts were the template for amplifying TCR beta CDR3 regions. Carried out on the TCR CDR3, a first-round RT-PCR used the HTBI primer set. Each CDR3 protein is one row after TCRdb ran MiXCR on the multiplex PCR reads. The data hold 460,000 or so distinct CDR3 sequences, with approximately 14% observed a single time. From germline, CDR1 is SGHVS and CDR2 FQNEAQ. CDR3 length: 13 amino acids. Trimming stripped 1 base from V and 6 bases from J, with 8 bases between.

The V and J genes are TRBV7-8 and TRBJ2-3; D unresolved. The sequencing sample was made of blood. The sequence came from a woman aged 18-35 years with Graves' hyperthyroidism. The CDR3 sequence is CASSLGPIDTQYF. CDR3 in DNA: TGTGCCAGCAGCTTAGGCCCTATTGATACGCAGTATTTT.